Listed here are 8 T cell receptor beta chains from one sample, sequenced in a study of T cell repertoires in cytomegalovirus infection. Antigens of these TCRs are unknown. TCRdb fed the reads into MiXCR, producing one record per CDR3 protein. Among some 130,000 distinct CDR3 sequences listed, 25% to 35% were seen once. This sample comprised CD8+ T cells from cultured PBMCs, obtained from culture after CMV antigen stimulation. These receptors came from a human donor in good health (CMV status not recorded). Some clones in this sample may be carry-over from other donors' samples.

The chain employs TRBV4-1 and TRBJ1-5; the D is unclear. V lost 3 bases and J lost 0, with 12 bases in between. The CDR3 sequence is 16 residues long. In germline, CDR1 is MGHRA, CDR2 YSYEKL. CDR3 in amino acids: CASSQRAGTSNQPQHF. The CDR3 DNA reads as TGCGCCAGCAGCCAGCGTGCCGGTACTAGCAATCAGCCCCAGCATTTT.

The CDR3 bases are TGTGCCAGCAGTGAAGCTAGCGGGCTACAAGAGACCCAGTACTTC. This encodes CASSEASGLQETQYF. The chain links TRBV2 to TRBJ2-5; 7 positions match TRBD2. Germline trimming cut 0 bases from V and 2 bases from J; bases unmatched to any gene: 3. Per the germline V gene, CDR1 is SNHLY and CDR2 is FYNNEI. CDR3 size: 15 residues.

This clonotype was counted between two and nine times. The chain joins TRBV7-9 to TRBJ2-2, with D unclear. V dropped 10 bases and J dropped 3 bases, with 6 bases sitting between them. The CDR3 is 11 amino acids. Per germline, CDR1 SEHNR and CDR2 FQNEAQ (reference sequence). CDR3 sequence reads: CATSDTGELFF. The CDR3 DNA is TGTGCCACCTCTGACACCGGGGAGCTGTTTTTT.

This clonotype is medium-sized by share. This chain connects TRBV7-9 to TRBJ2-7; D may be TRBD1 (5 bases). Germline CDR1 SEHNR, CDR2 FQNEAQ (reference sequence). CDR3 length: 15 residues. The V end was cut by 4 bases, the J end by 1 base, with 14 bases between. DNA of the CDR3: TGTGCCAGCAGCTCGGACGAACAGGTTTCCTACGAGCAGTACTTC. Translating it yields CASSSDEQVSYEQYF.

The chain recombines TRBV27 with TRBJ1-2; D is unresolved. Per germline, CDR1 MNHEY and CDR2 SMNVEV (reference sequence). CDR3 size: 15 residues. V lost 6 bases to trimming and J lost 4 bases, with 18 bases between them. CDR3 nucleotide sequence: TGTGCCAGCAGCCCCAGAGCGGGAGACACCTATGGCTACACCTTC. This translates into CASSPRAGDTYGYTF.

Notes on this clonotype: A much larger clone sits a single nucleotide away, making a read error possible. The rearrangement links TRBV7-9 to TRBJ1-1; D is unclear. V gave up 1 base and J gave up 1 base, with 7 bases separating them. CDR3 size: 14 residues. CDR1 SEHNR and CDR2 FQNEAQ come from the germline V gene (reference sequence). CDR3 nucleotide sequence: TGTGCCAGCAGCTTAGTGGCAGGGAACACTGAAGCTTTCTTT. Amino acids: CASSLVAGNTEAFF.

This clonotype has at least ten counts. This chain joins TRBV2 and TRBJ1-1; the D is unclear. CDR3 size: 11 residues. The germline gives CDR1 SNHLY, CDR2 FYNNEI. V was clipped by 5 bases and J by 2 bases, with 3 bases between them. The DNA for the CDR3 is TGTGCCAGCAGTATAAACACTGAAGCTTTCTTT. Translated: CASSINTEAFF.

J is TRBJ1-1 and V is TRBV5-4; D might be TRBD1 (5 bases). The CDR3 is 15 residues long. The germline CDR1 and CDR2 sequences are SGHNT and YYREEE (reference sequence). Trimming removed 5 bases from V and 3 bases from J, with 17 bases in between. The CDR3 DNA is TGTGCCAGCAGGAGAGAAACGGGGGAGGACACTGAAGCTTTCTTT. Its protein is CASRRETGEDTEAFF.